This T cell receptor beta chain comes out of a study of shared clonotypes between healthy human individuals. General observations from the study: With four donors compared, 4.5% to 6.5% of naive CD4 clonotypes were shared.

Division of CD4+ cells produced a CD45RA+ naive subset and a CD45RA-negative memory subset. The method was immunoSEQ multiplex PCR; TCRdb's version includes in-frame clones alone and lacks a portion of them. This table has some 1,100,000 clones, approximately 78% appearing once. This clone was detected a few times. Its antigen remains unidentified. CDR1 and CDR2 from the germline V gene are GTSNPN and SVGIG (reference sequence). There are 13 residues in the CDR3. V lost 8 bases, J lost 4 bases, and 9 bases stayed unmatched. This TCR derives from a man aged 18 to 29 in good health. Some clones in this sample may be carry-over from other donors' samples. The sequenced sample consisted of memory CD4+ T cells from PBMCs. Subset described: CD45RA-negative fraction. The J gene is TRBJ2-7, the V gene TRBV30, with TRBD2 matching 9 bases. CDR3 sequence (DNA): TGTGCCCGGAAGAATGCGGGAGGGTACGAGCAGTACTTC. This translates into CARKNAGGYEQYF.